This T cell receptor beta chain was sequenced in a study of regulatory T cells in long-lasting Graves disease. Study-level results: TCR diversity was lower in persistent Graves' patients than in newly diagnosed ones. Favored gene segments in persistent disease were TRBV28, TRBJ1-2 and TRBJ2-5.

This CDR3 contains 15 residues. Germline V CDR1 and CDR2: MDHEN, SYDVKM. V trimming: 6 bases; J trimming: 2 bases; junction bases outside the gene matches: 8. The time point is: persistent/refractory GD, antithyroid drugs over 5 years with positive TRAb. Preparation of the TCR library used RNA extracted from PBMCs. Under American Thyroid Association guidelines, Graves' disease was diagnosed. Nine milliliters of peripheral blood were taken and placed in EDTA tubes. This clonotype appeared many times. Its cognate antigen is unknown. The authors built TCR beta libraries using iRepertoire HTBI primers and Arm-PCR of CDR3 regions. Via MiXCR, TCRdb re-called the multiplex PCR reads, giving one row per CDR3 protein. This sample carries approximately 690,000 distinct CDR3 sequences, 25% to 35% of them seen once, and the ten largest clones take roughly 46%.

The sequencing used peripheral blood mononuclear cells (PBMCs), collected when the disease was refractory, from a patient treated with antithyroid drugs. The sequence derives from a female donor with Graves disease. The chain carries TRBV28 and TRBJ2-7, with TRBD2 matching 9 bases. CDR3 sequence: CASSRSGSGTYEQYF. The DNA of the CDR3 is TGTGCCAGCAGCCGTAGCGGGAGTGGTACCTACGAGCAGTACTTC.